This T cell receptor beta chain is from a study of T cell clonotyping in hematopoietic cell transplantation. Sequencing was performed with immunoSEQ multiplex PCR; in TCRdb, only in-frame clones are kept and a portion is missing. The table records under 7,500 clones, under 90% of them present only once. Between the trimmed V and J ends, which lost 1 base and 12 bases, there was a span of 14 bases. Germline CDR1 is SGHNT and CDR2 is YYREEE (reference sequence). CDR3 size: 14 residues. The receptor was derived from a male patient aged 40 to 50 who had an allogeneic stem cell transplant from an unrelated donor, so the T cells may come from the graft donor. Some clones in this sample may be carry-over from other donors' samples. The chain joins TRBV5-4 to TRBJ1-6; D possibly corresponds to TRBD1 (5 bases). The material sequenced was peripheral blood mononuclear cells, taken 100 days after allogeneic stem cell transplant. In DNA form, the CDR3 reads TGTGCCAGCAGCTTGTGGGGATTGGGGGGACCCCTCCACTTT. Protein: CASSLWGLGGPLHF.